Sequencing of this T cell receptor beta chain was carried out in a study of T cells after yellow fever vaccination. Study results and limitations: Post-booster reappearance was seen for most primary-vaccination clones (just over 95% CD4, 75% to 90% CD8). A faster peak, day 5 versus 15, was reached by the weaker secondary response.

To note about this clonotype: Its matching antigen is unknown.

Germline V CDR1 and CDR2: LGHNA, YSLEER. Trimming cost V 0 bases and J 5 bases; bases outside gene matches: 6. There are 16 residues in the CDR3. TCRdb re-derived calls from the 5' RACE reads in MiXCR, one entry per CDR3 protein. This sample has some 600,000 distinct CDR3 sequences, with more than 9% found just once. Sequences were derived from PBMCs, sampled on the day of the yellow fever booster vaccination. The chain links TRBV4-3 to TRBJ2-1, with 8 bases lining up with TRBD1. This sequence was found in a young man who received the YFV17D yellow fever vaccine. CDR3 DNA sequence: TGCGCCAGCAGCCAAGAATTGAGCAGGGGGCACAATGAGCAGTTCTTC. Residues: CASSQELSRGHNEQFF.